This section outlines one T cell receptor beta chain sequence together with its context. Its antigen is unidentified. Mismatch with germline at one junction end may stem from a read error. These data originate in a study of CD8+CD57+ T cells in acquired aplastic anemia. Broader study findings: Between patients and controls, about 30 CD8+ CDR3 sequences were found in common.

Investigators profiled TCR beta VDJ and CDR3 from genomic DNA template. TCRdb reprocessed the reads via MiXCR and lists one record per CDR3 protein. The table has 350,000 to 450,000 distinct CDR3 sequences, about two thirds seen once. Germline CDR1 is SEHNR and CDR2 is FQNEAQ (reference sequence). The CDR3 is made up of 15 amino acids. The clonotype comes from a human donor in good health, serving as a control. Material: sorted CD4+, CD8+, or CD8+CD57+ T cells (not recorded which) from PBMCs. The chain is built from TRBV7-9 and TRBJ2-7; D perhaps matches TRBD1 (5 bases). The DNA for the CDR3 is TGCGCCAGCAGCCCACCCAGACAGAGGAAGGCCGAGCAGTACTTC. It codes for CASSPPRQRKAEQYF.